This T cell receptor (beta chain) comes out of a study of cytomegalovirus exposure and HLA in healthy donors. Study-wide context: About 85 million unique TCR sequences came from HLA-typed donors in an early release.

The PCR contained 60 Vbeta and 13 Jbeta primers. Assay used: immunoSEQ multiplex PCR; TCRdb lists only in-frame clones, some missing. The data hold about 92,000 clones, with 69% observed a single time. Study outcomes and limitations: Later analysis identified a missense DCLRE1C variant that was linked to TCR beta V- and J-gene trimming.

The CDR3 length is 14 residues. Germline V gives CDR1 SNHLY, CDR2 FYNNEI. Between the trimmed V and J ends, which lost 0 bases and 1 base, there was a span of 6 bases. As regards this clone: Its cognate antigen is unknown.

This sequence originates from a man between 45 and 60 years old in good health and CMV-seronegative. The sample consisted of PBMCs. The V call is TRBV2, the J call TRBJ2-5; D gene ambiguous. In DNA, the CDR3 is TGTGCCAGCAGTGAAGCGGGCAGCCAAGAGACCCAGTACTTC. It is translated as CASSEAGSQETQYF.